Below are 28 T cell receptor beta chains sequenced from a single sample in a study of T cells in Graves' hyperthyroidism and ophthalmopathy (dated by TCRdb to about 2019). Library method: multiplex PCR. Sequenced using an Illumina HiSeq 2000. The TCR beta CDR3 regions were amplified from RNA transcripts. A first-round RT-PCR of the TCR CDR3 used the HTBI primer set with the Qiagen OneStep RT-PCR kit. TCRdb trimmed public reads at Q25 via fastp, called clones via MiXCR and kept in-frame beta chains. CDR3 protein duplicates are merged, each entry listing the most common genes and DNA. The sample table lists about 720,000 distinct CDR3 sequences, roughly 15% of them with a count of one. Around 8.1% of the sample comes from the top ten. Sequenced input: blood. These receptors were obtained from a young man with Graves' hyperthyroidism.

This clonotype has at least ten counts. This chain connects TRBV12-3 or TRBV12-4 to TRBJ1-6, with 9 positions matching TRBD1. The CDR3 has 17 residues. V was pared by 6 bases and J by 5 bases, with 11 bases of the junction left unmatched. This chain's CDR3 is CASRQQGARINNSPLHF. CDR3 sequence (DNA): TGTGCCAGCAGACAACAGGGGGCGCGGATCAATAATTCACCCCTCCACTTT.

This chain uses TRBV3-1 with TRBJ2-3; 14 positions match TRBD2. With 5 bases clipped from V and 3 bases from J, the junction kept 10 bases outside the gene matches. CDR3 length: 18 amino acids. The germline V gene encodes CDR1 LGHDT and CDR2 YNNKEL (reference sequence). The CDR3 reads CASSLPGLAGAMTDTQYF. CDR3 DNA: TGTGCCAGCAGCTTACCGGGACTAGCGGGAGCAATGACAGATACGCAGTATTTT.

The rearrangement uses TRBV30 and TRBJ2-7; 7 bases match TRBD1. In germline, CDR1 is GTSNPN, CDR2 SVGIG (reference sequence). Unmatched junction bases numbered 2, after V lost 4 bases and J lost 2 bases. The CDR3 has 12 residues. CDR3 region: CAWTGTAYEQYF. DNA for the CDR3: TGTGCCTGGACCGGGACAGCCTACGAGCAGTACTTC.

This clonotype was observed many times. V is TRBV30 and J is TRBJ2-1, with D hard to call. The V and J ends lost 2 bases and 4 bases respectively, with 12 bases between them. Looked up from germline, CDR1 is GTSNPN and CDR2 is SVGIG (reference sequence). The CDR3 totals 14 residues. CDR3 amino acids: CAWSIDGFYNEQFF. As DNA, the CDR3 is TGTGCCTGGAGTATCGACGGATTTTACAATGAGCAGTTCTTC.

The chain carries TRBV7-9 and TRBJ1-1; the D gene is possibly TRBD1 (6 bases). There are 13 residues in the CDR3. Trimming cost V 10 bases and J 1 base, with 13 bases left between them. Germline CDR1 reads SEHNR; CDR2 reads FQNEAQ (reference sequence). The CDR3 reads CAIGGQTNTEAFF. The CDR3 nucleotides are TGTGCCATCGGGGGGCAGACGAACACTGAAGCTTTCTTT.

The CDR3 loop reads CASSFQGGINEQFF. DNA of the CDR3: TGTGCCAGCAGTTTCCAGGGAGGGATCAATGAGCAGTTCTTC. This chain connects TRBV28 to TRBJ2-1, with 7 bases aligning to TRBD2. The germline CDR1 and CDR2 sequences are MDHEN and SYDVKM. The CDR3 totals 14 residues. The V segment lost 3 bases and the J segment 6 bases; nucleotides outside the gene matches: 5.

This clonotype showed up just a few times. The genes are TRBV24-1 and TRBJ2-5; D could derive from TRBD1 or TRBD2 (5 bases each). CDR1 KGHDR and CDR2 SFDVKD come from the germline V gene. V lost 3 bases, J lost 4 bases, and 8 bases lay in between. The CDR3 has 13 residues. As DNA, the CDR3 is TGTGCCACCAGTGATGGGGACGCAGAGACCCAGTACTTC. It translates to CATSDGDAETQYF.

This clonotype has ten or more counts. The chain recombines TRBV5-8 with TRBJ2-3, with D possibly TRBD1 on 6 matching bases. Trimming removed 4 bases at V and 8 bases at J, with 17 bases between. Germline CDR1 reads SGHTS; CDR2 reads YDEGEE. The CDR3 is 14 amino acids. The CDR3 nucleotides are TGTGCCAGCAGCGTTGGGACACCAGGAGGTACGCAGTATTTT. It yields the protein CASSVGTPGGTQYF. Full variable domain (outside the CDR3, taken from reference TRBV5-8 and TRBJ2-3): EAGVTQSPTHLIKTRGQQATLRCSPISGHTSVYWYQQALGLGLQFLLWYDEGEERNRGNFPPRFSGRQFPNYSSELNVNALELEDSALYLCASSVGTPGGTQYFGPGTRLTVL.

This chain joins TRBV28 and TRBJ2-7; D possibly corresponds to TRBD2 (6 bases). Germline V gives CDR1 MDHEN, CDR2 SYDVKM. The CDR3 consists of 17 residues. V was cut by 2 bases and J by 0 bases, with 17 bases left in between. CDR3 bases: TGTGCCAGCAGTTTACCCCTCGGGGGAGGAAGCTCCTACGAGCAGTACTTC. Amino acid sequence: CASSLPLGGGSSYEQYF.

The CDR3 nucleotides are TGTGCCAGCAGACGAGACAGGTCCCCTGAAGCTTTCTTT. Translated: CASRRDRSPEAFF. V is TRBV7-9 and J is TRBJ1-1; tentative D call: TRBD1 (6 bases). From germline, CDR1 is SEHNR and CDR2 FQNEAQ (reference sequence). V shed 6 bases and J shed 6 bases, with 14 bases lying between them. CDR3 length equals 13 residues.

This clonotype occurred many times. This chain joins TRBV6-1 and TRBJ1-5; no clear D gene. The germline V gene has CDR1 MNHNS and CDR2 SASEGT. The length of the CDR3 is 15 residues. Trimming stripped 5 bases from V and 4 bases from J, with 15 bases between. The CDR3 sequence is CASSPSTGRNQPQHF. As DNA, the CDR3 is TGTGCCAGCAGTCCGTCCACGGGGAGAAATCAGCCCCAGCATTTT.

This clonotype came up many times. The chain employs TRBV6-6 and TRBJ2-1; perhaps D is TRBD1 or TRBD2 (5 bases each). Trimming stripped 2 bases from V and 7 bases from J, with 15 bases between. CDR1 and CDR2 from the germline V gene are MNHNY and SVGAGI (reference sequence). The CDR3 is made up of 15 amino acids. The CDR3 nucleotides read TGTGCCAGCAGTTACCCCGAGGGGAGAATGAATGAGCAGTTCTTC. Translation gives CASSYPEGRMNEQFF.

This chain connects TRBV28 to TRBJ2-6; TRBD1 matches at 7 bases. Germline values: CDR1 MDHEN, CDR2 SYDVKM. The J segment lost 3 bases and the V segment lost 8 bases, leaving 4 bases of the junction unmatched. The CDR3 runs 14 residues. This CDR3 is CASLPGGGANVLTF. In DNA, the CDR3 is TGTGCCAGCCTGCCAGGGGGTGGGGCCAACGTCCTGACTTTC.

V usage is TRBV20-1 and J usage is TRBJ2-2, with TRBD1 matching over 7 bases. The CDR3 consists of 18 residues. The germline gives CDR1 DFQATT, CDR2 SNEGSKA (reference sequence). V lost 0 bases to trimming and J lost 0 bases; unmatched junction nucleotides: 10. CDR3 coding DNA: TGCAGTGCTAGAGATCCAATTTCGGGGACAGCGAACACCGGGGAGCTGTTTTTT. Its translation is CSARDPISGTANTGELFF.

This clonotype occurred many times. This chain links TRBV28 with TRBJ2-7; the D gene could be TRBD1 or TRBD2 (5 bases each). This CDR3 contains 14 residues. Germline V gene data show CDR1 as MDHEN and CDR2 as SYDVKM. The V gene lost 7 bases and the J gene lost 4 bases, with 17 bases spanning the gap. Here the CDR3 reads CASISGTALYEQYF. The CDR3 nucleotides are TGTGCCAGCATTTCCGGGACCGCGTTATACGAGCAGTACTTC. The entire variable domain, with the rest obtained from reference TRBV28 and TRBJ2-7, is as follows: DVKVTQSSRYLVKRTGEKVFLECVQDMDHENMFWYRQDPGLGLRLIYFSYDVKMKEKGDIPEGYSVSREKKERFSLILESASTNQTSMYLCASISGTALYEQYFGPGTRLTVT.

The gene calls are TRBV27 and TRBJ2-7; TRBD1 or TRBD2 may be the D gene (6 bases each). Trimming removed 5 bases at V and 5 bases at J, with 16 bases between. Per the germline V gene, CDR1 is MNHEY and CDR2 is SMNVEV (reference sequence). This CDR3 has 14 amino acids. CDR3 bases: TGTGCCAGCAGTCCCCCGGGGGCAACGAACGAGCAGTACTTC. It yields the protein CASSPPGATNEQYF.

This clonotype was observed many times. The chain recombines TRBV6-2 or TRBV6-3 with TRBJ2-1; D possibly uses TRBD1 or TRBD2 (5 bases each). The CDR3 loop spans 16 amino acids. V gave up 0 bases and J gave up 2 bases, with 11 bases separating them. CDR1 and CDR2 from the germline V gene are MNHEY and SVGEGT. In nucleotides, the CDR3 is TGTGCCAGCAGTTACTCGGGGGTGTACACCTACAATGAGCAGTTCTTC. Amino acid sequence: CASSYSGVYTYNEQFF.

The chain uses TRBV24-1 and TRBJ2-2; the D is unclear. The CDR3 is made up of 17 amino acids. Germline-derived CDR1 and CDR2 are KGHDR and SFDVKD. V shed 1 base and J shed 0 bases, with 11 bases lying between them. The CDR3 nucleotides read TGTGCCACCAGTGATTTACCCGACACCTCGAACACCGGGGAGCTGTTTTTT. This gives the protein CATSDLPDTSNTGELFF.

This clonotype was recorded many times. The gene calls are TRBV19 and TRBJ2-7, with 7 bases aligning to TRBD1. The germline CDR1 and CDR2 sequences are LNHDA and SQIVND (reference sequence). The V gene end was trimmed by 5 bases and the J gene end by 3 bases; junction bases not matched to a gene: 10. The CDR3 extends over 15 amino acids. CDR3: CASSPTSGGYYEQYF. The CDR3 DNA reads TGTGCCAGTAGTCCGACCTCAGGGGGATACTACGAGCAGTACTTC.

This clonotype was counted at least ten times. This sequence joins TRBV29-1 and TRBJ2-3; D might be TRBD1 or TRBD2, each matching 5 bases. The V end was cut by 1 base, the J end by 2 bases, with 13 bases between. Germline loops: CDR1 SQVTM, CDR2 ANQGSEA. CDR3 length: 15 residues. The CDR3: CSVEGMWGNTDTQYF. The DNA of the CDR3 is TGCAGCGTTGAAGGGATGTGGGGGAACACAGATACGCAGTATTTT.

In its sample, this clonotype was seen many times. The chain recombines TRBV2 with TRBJ2-7; D tentatively fits TRBD1 or TRBD2 (5 bases each). CDR1 is SNHLY, CDR2 FYNNEI, per germline. V was trimmed by 3 bases and J by 2 bases, leaving 14 bases between them. The CDR3 is 15 residues long. The DNA for the CDR3 is TGTGCCAGCAGTGAGGCCCAGGGACCAGCCTACGAGCAGTACTTC. Amino acids: CASSEAQGPAYEQYF.

In its sample, this clonotype was seen once. The CDR3 spells CASTPSGGLGQPQHF. CDR3 nucleotide sequence: TGTGCCAGTACGCCCTCCGGAGGGTTGGGTCAGCCCCAGCATTTT. This chain joins TRBV19 and TRBJ1-5; D remains unclear. Germline V gene lookup returns CDR1 LNHDA and CDR2 SQIVND (reference sequence). The V end lost 7 bases, the J end lost 6 bases, and 19 bases lay between the germline ends. The CDR3 totals 15 residues. The whole variable domain, remainder taken from reference TRBV19 and TRBJ1-5, is DGGITQSPKYLFRKEGQNVTLSCEQNLNHDAMYWYRQDPGQGLRLIYYSQIVNDFQKGDIAEGYSVSREKKESFPLTVTSAQKNPTAFYLCASTPSGGLGQPQHFGDGTRLSIL.

Concerning this clonotype itself: This may be a read error: a much more frequent sequence differs by one nucleotide. The chain carries TRBV7-9 and TRBJ2-1; 7 nucleotides match TRBD2. The CDR3 length is 14 residues. Trimming cost V 3 bases and J 1 base; bases outside gene matches: 0. Germline loops: CDR1 SEHNR, CDR2 FQNEAQ (reference sequence). The CDR3 spells CASSFGRSYNEQFF. In nucleotides, the CDR3 is TGTGCCAGCAGCTTCGGGAGGTCCTACAATGAGCAGTTCTTC.

V and J are TRBV14 and TRBJ1-4; tentative D call: TRBD1 (5 bases). Per the germline V gene, CDR1 is SGHDN and CDR2 is FVKESK. The CDR3 is 16 residues long. Trimming removed 2 bases from V and 4 bases from J, with 14 bases in between. In DNA form, the CDR3 reads TGTGCCAGCAGCCAAACCCAAGGGGCCATTAATGAAAAACTGTTTTTT. It is translated as CASSQTQGAINEKLFF.

V and J are TRBV30 and TRBJ1-1; tentatively, D is TRBD1 (5 bases). Germline-derived CDR1 and CDR2 are GTSNPN and SVGIG (reference sequence). The V end lost 1 base, the J end lost 0 bases, and 12 bases lay between the germline ends. This CDR3 region has 15 residues. CDR3 sequence (DNA): TGTGCCTGGAGTGGGAAGGGGATCATGAACACTGAAGCTTTCTTT. Residues: CAWSGKGIMNTEAFF.

In this sample, this clonotype turned up many times. The chain couples TRBV7-2 to TRBJ2-1; D call uncertain. Per the germline V gene, CDR1 is SGHTA and CDR2 is FQGNSA. Trimming removed 0 bases from V and 1 base from J, with 7 bases in between. The CDR3 is made up of 15 amino acids. The CDR3 is CASSLAGWSYNEQFF. The CDR3 DNA reads as TGTGCCAGCAGCTTAGCGGGATGGTCCTACAATGAGCAGTTCTTC.

This clonotype appeared many times. The V gene is TRBV18, the J gene TRBJ2-7; the D is unclear. Trimming pared 0 bases from V and 8 bases from J, leaving 14 bases between. This CDR3 contains 14 residues. Germline V gene sequence: CDR1 KGHSH, CDR2 LQKENI. CDR3 DNA sequence: TGTGCCAGCTCACCACCGACCCTTAAACGGAAGCAGTACTTC. Its translation: CASSPPTLKRKQYF.

This clonotype was counted ten times or more. The rearrangement links TRBV10-3 to TRBJ2-7; D is undetermined. CDR1 is ENHRY, CDR2 SYGVKD, per germline. V was shortened by 3 bases and J by 7 bases, with 10 bases between the two germline ends. The CDR3 extends over 12 amino acids. The CDR3 nucleotides are TGTGCCATCAGTGATAGAGGCCGGGAGCAGTACTTC. Translation gives CAISDRGREQYF.